Below, 10 T cell receptor beta chains from the same sample are listed, as sequenced in a study of regulatory T cells in long-lasting Graves disease. Specified time point: newly diagnosed GD, antithyroid drugs for less than 3 months. The TCR library was prepared using RNA isolated from PBMCs. Arm-PCR of CDR3 regions with iRepertoire HTBI primers generated TCR beta libraries. Via MiXCR, TCRdb re-called the multiplex PCR reads, giving one row per CDR3 protein. The sample includes about 440,000 distinct CDR3 sequences, about 17% of them seen just once. This sample was also put to use in a study of T cells in Graves' hyperthyroidism and ophthalmopathy.

Specimen: peripheral blood mononuclear cells (PBMCs), collected at new diagnosis, from a patient treated with antithyroid drugs. Receptors originate from a woman aged 25 to 39 with Graves disease.

This clonotype was seen a handful of times. V is TRBV27 and J is TRBJ1-4; possible D gene TRBD1, 6 bases. Between the trimmed V and J ends, which lost 7 bases and 1 base, there was a span of 10 bases. This CDR3 comprises 14 residues. The germline CDR1 and CDR2 sequences are MNHEY and SMNVEV (reference sequence). The CDR3 reads CASKLQGTNEKLFF. In DNA, the CDR3 is TGTGCCAGCAAACTACAGGGAACTAATGAAAAACTGTTTTTT.

This clonotype was detected many times. The chain employs TRBV20-1 and TRBJ2-3; D may be TRBD1 or TRBD2 (5 bases each). Trimming stripped 2 bases from V and 8 bases from J, with 17 bases between. Per germline, CDR1 DFQATT and CDR2 SNEGSKA (reference sequence). This CDR3 comprises 14 residues. The CDR3 DNA is TGCAGTGCTAGAACCGGGACGCTCGTAGGTACGCAGTATTTT. Its protein is CSARTGTLVGTQYF.

There are many counts of this clonotype. This sequence joins TRBV7-2 and TRBJ2-7, with 7 bases fitting TRBD2. Germline trimming cut 0 bases from V and 3 bases from J; bases unmatched to any gene: 11. CDR3 length equals 17 residues. Germline loops: CDR1 SGHTA, CDR2 FQGNSA. For the CDR3, the DNA is TGTGCCAGCAGCTTAGCGTGGGAGGGGCGAGGCGACTACGAGCAGTACTTC. It codes for CASSLAWEGRGDYEQYF.

The V and J genes are TRBV7-9 and TRBJ2-1, with D possibly being TRBD2 (5 bases). Trimming removed 7 bases from V and 4 bases from J, with 11 bases in between. CDR1 is SEHNR, CDR2 FQNEAQ, per germline (reference sequence). The CDR3 covers 13 residues. The CDR3 is CASTKRSYNEQFF. As DNA, the CDR3 is TGTGCCAGCACTAAGCGGAGTTACAATGAGCAGTTCTTC.

This clonotype was picked up a small number of times. The rearrangement links TRBV9 to TRBJ2-7; no firm D call. The V gene's germline CDR1 is SGDLS and CDR2 YYNGEE. CDR3 length: 13 residues. Trimming took 4 bases from V and 2 from J, leaving 10 bases between them. Here the CDR3 DNA reads TGTGCCAGCAGCCCATCTTCAACCTACGAGCAGTACTTC. Its protein is CASSPSSTYEQYF.

The chain uses TRBV7-2 and TRBJ1-1; D is undetermined. There are 14 residues in the CDR3. Germline V gene data show CDR1 as SGHTA and CDR2 as FQGNSA. V lost 5 bases and J 7 bases, leaving 17 bases between the germline ends. CDR3 nucleotides: TGTGCCAGCAGCCGAGGGTACCGAGACGGTGAAGCTTTCTTT. It translates to CASSRGYRDGEAFF.

This clonotype was counted many times. The chain links TRBV12-3 or TRBV12-4 to TRBJ2-5; either TRBD1 or TRBD2 may supply D (5 bases each). The CDR3 loop spans 17 amino acids. The ends were cut back, 3 bases at V and 4 bases at J, with 21 bases in the middle. In DNA form, the CDR3 reads TGTGCCAGCAGTTTTTATTGGGACCAGCAAGCAGGAGAGACCCAGTACTTC. This gives the protein CASSFYWDQQAGETQYF.

This clonotype was counted ten times or more. This chain uses TRBV5-1 with TRBJ1-4, with 9 bases aligning to TRBD1. Germline V gene sequence: CDR1 SGHRS, CDR2 YFSETQ. J was trimmed by 3 bases and V by 4 bases; bases with no gene match: 7. The CDR3 extends over 16 amino acids. The CDR3, as DNA: TGCGCCAGCAGCCCCCGGGACAGGGCGGCTAATGAAAAACTGTTTTTT. Encoded protein: CASSPRDRAANEKLFF.

At least ten counts were recorded for this clonotype. The chain has TRBV11-2 and TRBJ1-5, with TRBD1 as a possible D gene (5 bases). The germline CDR1 and CDR2 sequences are SGHAT and FQNNGV. V was pared by 0 bases and J by 5 bases, with 11 bases between. There are 15 residues in the CDR3. Here the CDR3 DNA reads TGTGCCAGCAGCTTAGATGTGGGGGGTTATCAGCCCCAGCATTTT. Protein product: CASSLDVGGYQPQHF.

V and J are TRBV6-1 and TRBJ2-1; no firm D call. The germline CDR1 and CDR2 sequences are MNHNS and SASEGT. Between the trimmed V and J ends, which lost 7 bases and 4 bases, there was a span of 11 bases. This CDR3 contains 13 residues. The CDR3: CASTNGPYNEQFF. In DNA, the CDR3 is TGTGCCAGCACCAATGGGCCTTACAATGAGCAGTTCTTC.